This T cell receptor beta chain was identified during a study of technical replicates of blood from several donors (dated by TCRdb to the late 2010s). V has 0 bases trimmed and J has 8 bases trimmed; junction bases matching no gene number 8. From its cysteine to its phenylalanine, the CDR3 spans 16 amino acids. Left in the record is the CDR3 DNA by itself, 48 bases read in frame from the first base. Sequences SGHRS (CDR1) and YFSETQ (CDR2) are obtained from the germline V gene. With regard to this clone: Its antigen is currently not known. The record has no base qualities; no much larger clone is one base away.

The library was made by the immunoSEQ multiplex PCR assay. This immuneACCESS table, as held by TCRdb, lists in-frame sequences with V and J called but not all clones. Of the missing ones, under half trace to an unresolved V gene in checked studies; the others have no known cause. Present in this sample are 70,000 to 90,000 clones, around nine tenths of which were seen just once. The ten top clones hold 0.25% of the sample. The sequence came from a human donor in good health. Source material: T cells isolated from PBMCs. This receptor chain uses TRBV5-1 and TRBJ2-1; 10 nucleotides in the junction match TRBD1. The sequenced DNA: TGCGCCAGCAGCTTGGCATGGGACAGGGGACCCCATGAGCAGTTCTTC. Translated, it gives CASSLAWDRGPHEQFF.